This TCR beta chain is drawn from a study of shared clonotypes between healthy human individuals. Study-level information: CD4 naive cells filled three plates per donor, CD4 memory three, CD8 naive two and CD8 memory one.

Trimming shortened V by 2 bases and J by 8 bases, and 12 bases separated the two germline ends. The CDR3 is 14 amino acids. Germline CDR1 reads MDHEN; CDR2 reads SYDVKM. Naive CD8 isolation took CD45RO-negative cells positively selected for CCR7 and excluded terminally differentiated effector memory CD45RA+ cells. As concerns this clone: Its specificity is not known.

Overall study results and limits: Clonotypes shared by all four sorted-subset donors had higher generation probabilities than non-shared clonotypes.

Genomic DNA belonging to each subset was distributed in equal measure over several immunoSEQ plates. The assay was immunoSEQ multiplex PCR, and TCRdb's table has in-frame clones only and misses some. The repertoire holds about 2 million clones, with roughly 94% as singletons. The chain recombines TRBV28 with TRBJ1-4; no firm D call. Sequencing was carried out using naive CD8+ T cells sorted from blood. The TCR originated in a man younger than 30 in good health. The CDR3 DNA reads TGTGCCAGCAGTTTACGGTTAGTTCGGGAAAAACTGTTTTTT. It encodes CASSLRLVREKLFF.